The rows below give T cell receptor beta chains drawn from one sample of a study of CD8+ T cells in alopecia areata. TCRdb's table, derived via immunoSEQ multiplex PCR, lists solely in-frame clones and lacks some. The sample has more than 75,000 clones; roughly two fifths are singletons. The sequencing sample was made of CD4+ T cells sorted from blood. These TCRs come from a human donor with alopecia areata. The CDR3 runs from the conserved cysteine through the conserved F or W. D genes are given only for firm matches. Clone size is stated in some rows and not others, as once, few, many or a class when expanded.

V gene	D gene	clone size	J gene	CDR3 protein	CDR3 DNA
TRBV29-1	TRBD1	once	TRBJ2-3	CSVLTGGALDTQYF	TGCAGCGTTTTGACAGGGGGGGCGTTAGATACGCAGTATTTT
TRBV30	.	.	TRBJ2-1	CAWRYRVHNEQFF	TGTGCCTGGAGATACAGGGTTCACAATGAGCAGTTCTTC
TRBV27	TRBD2	.	TRBJ2-1	CASLGTSGGRRNEQFF	TGTGCCAGCCTAGGGACTAGCGGGGGCCGACGAAATGAGCAGTTCTTC
TRBV27	TRBD2	.	TRBJ2-7	CASSGGGRSYEQYF	TGTGCCAGCAGTGGGGGCGGGAGGTCCTACGAGCAGTACTTC
TRBV5-1	.	.	TRBJ2-1	CASSFGTTYNEQFF	TGCGCCAGCAGCTTTGGGACGACCTACAATGAGCAGTTCTTC
TRBV7-2	.	.	TRBJ2-5	CASSFRGRGETQYF	TGTGCCAGCAGCTTTCGGGGGCGGGGAGAGACCCAGTACTTC
TRBV5-7	.	.	TRBJ2-5	CASSSGIPGTQAGETQYF	TGTGCCAGCAGCTCGGGAATACCGGGGACACAGGCCGGAGAGACCCAGTACTTC
TRBV19	.	.	TRBJ2-6	CASSYRHSGANVLTF	TGTGCCAGTAGTTACAGACACTCTGGGGCCAACGTCCTGACTTTC
TRBV27	TRBD1	.	TRBJ2-7	CASRRGQGASYEQYF	TGTGCCAGCAGGCGGGGACAGGGGGCTTCATACGAGCAGTACTTC
TRBV29-1	TRBD2	.	TRBJ2-3	CSVGRGGSTDTQYF	TGCAGCGTTGGGCGGGGGGGGAGCACAGATACGCAGTATTTT
TRBV5-4	.	.	TRBJ2-5	CASSLVPIQETQYF	TGTGCCAGCAGCTTGGTACCGATCCAAGAGACCCAGTACTTC
TRBV29-1	.	.	TRBJ1-1	CSVEVLAMNTEAFF	TGCAGCGTTGAAGTTCTGGCTATGAACACTGAAGCTTTCTTT
TRBV29-1	.	.	TRBJ2-7	CSPTGGQHYEQYF	TGCAGCCCAACCGGGGGCCAGCACTACGAGCAGTACTTC
TRBV10-3	TRBD1	few	TRBJ2-1	CAISRGPTNEQFF	TGTGCCATCAGCAGGGGGCCCACCAATGAGCAGTTCTTC
TRBV29-1	.	.	TRBJ2-5	CSVEDLGALGETQYF	TGCAGCGTTGAAGATCTGGGGGCGCTTGGGGAGACCCAGTACTTC
TRBV2	.	few	TRBJ2-1	CASSEAWYNEQFF	TGTGCCAGCAGTGAAGCCTGGTACAATGAGCAGTTCTTC